This T cell receptor beta chain stems from a study of CD8 T cells in ankylosing spondylitis. This clonotype came up many times. Its matching antigen is unknown. CDR3 size: 13 residues. Trimming removed 6 bases at V and 3 bases at J, with 11 bases between. Per the germline V gene, CDR1 is ENHRY and CDR2 is SYGVKD. Construction of TCR beta libraries was performed using quantitative 5'-RACE with molecular barcodes. MiXCR was run by TCRdb on the 5' RACE reads, yielding one entry per CDR3 protein. This table has a few hundred thousand distinct CDR3 sequences, less than 25% appearing once. Findings of the study overall: It was reported that disease-linked clones were significantly enriched in matched ankylosing spondylitis synovial fluid. Clones linked with disease were CD8+ and fairly uncommon in the peripheral blood. Characteristic, it appeared, of ankylosing spondylitis blood was a TCR beta motif of roughly 8 highly homologous variants.

The clonotype was recovered from a female donor with ankylosing spondylitis or in good health (not recorded which). The source material was blood, either unsorted or a sorted T cell fraction (not recorded which). The chain uses TRBV10-3 and TRBJ1-2; D unclear. CDR3 region: CAISVEGYYGYTF. In nucleotides, the CDR3 is TGTGCCATCAGCGTAGAGGGCTACTATGGCTACACCTTC.